This passage covers 7 T cell receptor beta chains from one sample sequenced in a study of blood T cell repertoires in COVID-19. The protocol was immunoSEQ multiplex PCR, while the TCRdb copy is restricted to in-frame clones and leaves out a portion. The top ten clones hold under 0.85% of a sample with around 450,000 clones, roughly 90% of them seen once. Sequencing input: PBMCs or T cells enriched from blood (not recorded which). These receptors all stem from a woman aged 18-29 years who had recovered from COVID-19.

Only one count was recorded for this clone. This sequence joins TRBV19 and TRBJ2-3; 7 nucleotides agree with TRBD2. In germline, CDR1 is LNHDA, CDR2 SQIVND (reference sequence). The CDR3 runs to 14 residues. J gave up 3 bases and V 7 bases, and 7 bases lay outside the gene matches. CDR3 nucleotide sequence: TGTGCCAGTACCCCCCCCGGGAGGACAGATACGCAGTATTTT. Amino acid sequence: CASTPPGRTDTQYF.

V usage is TRBV5-4 and J usage is TRBJ1-5; D is possibly TRBD1 (6 bases). The CDR3 runs 16 residues. V lost 0 bases and J 0 bases, leaving 10 bases between the germline ends. Per germline, CDR1 SGHNT and CDR2 YYREEE (reference sequence). This CDR3 is CASSLDGTHSNQPQHF. CDR3 DNA: TGTGCCAGCAGCTTGGACGGGACACATAGCAATCAGCCCCAGCATTTT. The complete variable domain, with remaining parts taken from reference TRBV5-4 and TRBJ1-5, reads ETGVTQSPTHLIKTRGQQVTLRCSSQSGHNTVSWYQQALGQGPQFIFQYYREEENGRGNFPPRFSGLQFPNYSSELNVNALELDDSALYLCASSLDGTHSNQPQHFGDGTRLSIL.

The chain is built from TRBV23-1 and TRBJ2-2, with TRBD1 matching over 12 bases. TRBV23-1 is recorded as an ORF, its role being uncertain. With V trimmed by 7 bases and J by 3 bases, 12 bases remained unmatched. The CDR3 contains 18 residues. The CDR3 DNA is TGCGCCAGCATCCACGGGACAGGGGGCGGGGATGACACCGGGGAGCTGTTTTTT. Its translation: CASIHGTGGGDDTGELFF.

CDR3 nucleotide sequence: TGTGCCAGTTGGGGGCAGAACAGGATAGAGGCTTTCTTT. As protein: CASWGQNRIEAFF. This rearrangement joins TRBV28 to TRBJ1-1; D is perhaps TRBD1 (6 bases). V shed 9 bases and J shed 11 bases, with 22 bases lying between them. Germline V lookup: CDR1 MDHEN, CDR2 SYDVKM. The CDR3 covers 13 residues.

The V and J genes are TRBV5-1 and TRBJ1-4, with TRBD1 identical over 7 bases. The germline V gene encodes CDR1 SGHRS and CDR2 YFSETQ. Trimming at V came to 3 bases and at J to 3 bases, leaving 5 bases not matched to a gene. The CDR3 totals 15 residues. CDR3 DNA: TGCGCCAGCAGCTCGGGGGACAGCCCTAATGAAAAACTGTTTTTT. Translated: CASSSGDSPNEKLFF.

The chain recombines TRBV28 with TRBJ2-3, with a weak D call TRBD1 (7 bases). CDR1 and CDR2 (germline): MDHEN, SYDVKM. This CDR3 has 15 amino acids. V lost 5 bases and J lost 2, with 14 bases in between. The CDR3 nucleotides read TGTGCCAGCAGTGACAGGGAGGAGGTCACAGATACGCAGTATTTT. It yields the protein CASSDREEVTDTQYF.

The V and J genes are TRBV5-1 and TRBJ1-2; 7 bases are a match to TRBD1. Germline values: CDR1 SGHRS, CDR2 YFSETQ. The CDR3 has 14 residues. Trimming took 3 bases from V and 0 from J; bases not matched to a gene: 2. The CDR3 sequence is CASSSGGTNYGYTF. CDR3 sequence (DNA): TGCGCCAGCAGCTCAGGGGGGACTAACTATGGCTACACCTTC.